This TCR beta chain comes out of a study of shared clonotypes between healthy human individuals. Overall study results and limits: Memory subsets had estimated richness that was generally smaller than that of naive subsets.

This CDR3 region has 13 residues. Trimming cost V 1 base and J 3 bases, with 7 bases left between them. Germline V gene sequence: CDR1 SGHRS, CDR2 YFSETQ. This clone was seen just once. Its antigen is not identified. This specimen includes other DNA sequences encoding the same CDR3. The assay was carried out at the deep level. Each subset's genomic DNA was split evenly across several immunoSEQ plates. TCRdb keeps only in-frame clones here, not all; method: immunoSEQ multiplex PCR. The table has millions of clones, roughly 94% seen once. Subsets obtained from CD4+ cells comprised CD45RA+ naive and CD45RA-negative memory cells.

Sequencing was carried out using naive CD4+ T cells sorted from blood. As for subset: CD45RA+ positively selected. This receptor was identified in a man between 18 and 29 years old in good health. This chain joins TRBV5-1 and TRBJ2-5, with D tentatively TRBD2 (5 bases). The CDR3 DNA reads TGCGCCAGCAGCTTGCCCGGGGAAGAGACCCAGTACTTC. It encodes CASSLPGEETQYF.